Listed here are 8 T cell receptor beta chains from one sample, sequenced in a study of blood T cell repertoires in COVID-19. Profiling relied on immunoSEQ multiplex PCR, and the TCRdb table lists in-frame clones only, not all of them. This sample has roughly 200,000 clones, with around 87% found just once. The sequencing input was peripheral blood. The receptors here all came from a man between 60 and 75 years old with acute or convalescent COVID-19.

The chain carries TRBV28 and TRBJ1-2; 9 bases agree with TRBD1. Germline V lookup: CDR1 MDHEN, CDR2 SYDVKM. After removal of 4 bases from V and 5 bases from J, the junction contained 11 bases not matched to a gene. The CDR3 has 16 amino acids. In DNA, the CDR3 is TGTGCCAGCAGTTCCGGGACAGGGAAACTAAATTATGGCTACACCTTC. The encoded protein is CASSSGTGKLNYGYTF.

V and J are TRBV6-5 and TRBJ1-5; no clear D gene. CDR1 and CDR2 from the germline V gene are MNHEY and SVGAGI. Trimming shortened V by 6 bases and J by 6 bases, and 15 bases separated the two germline ends. The CDR3 has 14 residues. The CDR3 region has the DNA TGTGCCAGCAGCCCAGAAGTGGGCTCTCAGCCCCAGCATTTT. It codes for CASSPEVGSQPQHF.

The chain carries TRBV5-1 and TRBJ2-5; 8 bases agree with TRBD2. V lost 4 bases, J lost 5 bases, and 10 bases stayed unmatched. CDR1 is SGHRS, CDR2 YFSETQ, per germline. This CDR3 spans 15 amino acids. This chain's CDR3 is CASSPGLAVWETQYF. Written as DNA, the CDR3 is TGCGCCAGCAGCCCCGGACTAGCCGTGTGGGAGACCCAGTACTTC.

The J gene is TRBJ1-2, the V gene TRBV27, with TRBD1 identical over 7 bases. Germline CDR1 is MNHEY and CDR2 is SMNVEV (reference sequence). The CDR3 sequence is 17 residues long. V lost 8 bases and J lost 4; bases outside the gene matches: 19. The DNA of the CDR3 is TGTGCCAGCGCATCTCGAGTAACAGGGGTTGACTTCTATGGCTACACCTTC. It yields the protein CASASRVTGVDFYGYTF.

J is TRBJ1-2 and V is TRBV11-2; D might be TRBD1 (6 bases). V lost 1 base to trimming and J lost 4 bases, with 16 bases between them. This CDR3 is built from 16 residues. CDR1 SGHAT and CDR2 FQNNGV come from the germline V gene. CDR3 DNA sequence: TGTGCCAGCAGCTTAGTAGACGAAAGGGGGGGCTATGGCTACACCTTC. Translating gives CASSLVDERGGYGYTF.

This sequence joins TRBV11-2 and TRBJ2-7, with a tentative D call TRBD2 (5 bases). With 5 bases removed from V and 1 base from J, the gap between germline ends came to 24 bases. This CDR3 is 18 amino acids long. In germline, CDR1 is SGHAT, CDR2 FQNNGV. CDR3: CASSLGRLLTKRSYEQYF. The CDR3 DNA follows: TGTGCCAGCAGCCTCGGTCGACTACTCACGAAACGATCCTACGAGCAGTACTTC.

The V call is TRBV2, the J call TRBJ1-2; TRBD1 agrees at 12 bases. The V gene end was trimmed by 4 bases and the J gene end by 6 bases; junction bases not matched to a gene: 9. Germline V gene sequence: CDR1 SNHLY, CDR2 FYNNEI. The CDR3 spans 16 residues. Here the CDR3 DNA reads TGTGCCAGCAGTGTCGGGACAGGGGGCGCATTCCATGGCTACACCTTC. Its translation: CASSVGTGGAFHGYTF. Full variable domain (missing parts from reference TRBV2 and TRBJ1-2): EPEVTQTPSHQVTQMGQEVILRCVPISNHLYFYWYRQILGQKVEFLVSFYNNEISEKSEIFDDQFSVERPDGSNFTLKIRSTKLEDSAMYFCASSVGTGGAFHGYTFGSGTRLTVV.

The gene calls are TRBV2 and TRBJ2-1, with D maybe TRBD2 (5 bases). V gave up 6 bases and J gave up 0 bases, with 12 bases separating them. The CDR3 covers 15 residues. Germline V CDR1 and CDR2: SNHLY, FYNNEI. The CDR3 DNA is TGTGCCAGCAGCGCTCCTGGGAGCTCCTACAATGAGCAGTTCTTC. It specifies CASSAPGSSYNEQFF.